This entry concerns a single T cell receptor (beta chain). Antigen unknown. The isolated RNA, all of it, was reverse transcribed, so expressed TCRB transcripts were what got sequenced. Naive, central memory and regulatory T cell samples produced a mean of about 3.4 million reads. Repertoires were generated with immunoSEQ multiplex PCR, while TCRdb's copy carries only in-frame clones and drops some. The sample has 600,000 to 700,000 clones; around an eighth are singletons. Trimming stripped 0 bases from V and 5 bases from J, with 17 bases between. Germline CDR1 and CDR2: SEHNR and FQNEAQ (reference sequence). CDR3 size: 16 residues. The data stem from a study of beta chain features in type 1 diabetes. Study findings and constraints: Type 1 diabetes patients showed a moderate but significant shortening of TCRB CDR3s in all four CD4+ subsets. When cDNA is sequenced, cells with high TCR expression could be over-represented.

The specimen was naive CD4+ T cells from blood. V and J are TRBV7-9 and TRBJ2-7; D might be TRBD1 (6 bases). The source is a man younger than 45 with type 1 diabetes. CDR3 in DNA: TGTGCCAGCAGCTTAGCGCTGACAGGAAAGGGAGACGAGCAGTACTTC. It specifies CASSLALTGKGDEQYF.